These 2 T cell receptor beta chains share one sample of origin, sequenced in a study of T cell responses to AZD1222 COVID-19 vaccine. Clones were sequenced by immunoSEQ multiplex PCR, and TCRdb holds only the in-frame ones, with some missing. This sample carries 150,000 or so clones, approximately 90% of them seen once, and the ten largest clones take approximately 4%. Here the sequenced sample was peripheral blood, taken 28 days after the second dose of the MenACWY control vaccine. The receptors here all came from an adult who received the MenACWY meningococcal vaccine as a control.

This chain uses TRBV7-2 with TRBJ1-5; D remains unclear. V was cut by 7 bases and J by 3 bases, with 10 bases left in between. The CDR3 has 13 amino acids. Germline V lookup: CDR1 SGHTA, CDR2 FQGNSA. CDR3 amino acids: CASTLGINQPQHF. The CDR3 bases are TGTGCCAGCACACTCGGCATCAATCAGCCCCAGCATTTT.

The gene calls are TRBV7-9 and TRBJ1-5, with D perhaps TRBD1 (5 bases). Trimming removed 2 bases from V and 7 bases from J, with 15 bases in between. Germline values: CDR1 SEHNR, CDR2 FQNEAQ (reference sequence). The CDR3 loop spans 15 amino acids. CDR3 region: CASSLKGDHHQPQHF. The DNA of the CDR3 is TGTGCCAGCAGCTTAAAAGGGGACCACCACCAGCCCCAGCATTTT. Filled out from reference TRBV7-9 and TRBJ1-5, the complete variable domain reads DTGVSQNPRHKITKRGQNVTFRCDPISEHNRLYWYRQTLGQGPEFLTYFQNEAQLEKSRLLSDRFSAERPKGSFSTLEIQRTEQGDSAMYLCASSLKGDHHQPQHFGDGTRLSIL.